This is a list of T cell receptor beta chains from one sample in a study of blood T cell repertoires in COVID-19. Sequenced by immunoSEQ multiplex PCR; TCRdb stores in-frame clones only, minus some. The sample has roughly 70,000 clones; approximately 90% are singletons. Sequencing was done on a sample of peripheral blood. All receptors derive from a human donor in a cohort sampled during active COVID-19. The CDR3 runs from the conserved cysteine through the conserved F or W. D genes are given only for firm matches. The size field is filled for only some rows; it gives once, few, many or a size class.

v_gene	abundance	j_gene	d_gene	CDR3nt	CDR3aa
TRBV19	NA	TRBJ2-5	TRBD1	TGTGCCAGTAGTATCCTGGGACAGGGCCGGTACCAAGAGACCCAGTACTTC	CASSILGQGRYQETQYF
TRBV11-2	NA	TRBJ2-6	TRBD1	TGTGCCAGCAGCCAACCGGGACAGGGGGCGGTTGGGGCCAACGTCCTGACTTTC	CASSQPGQGAVGANVLTF
TRBV7-2	NA	TRBJ2-3	TRBD2	TGTGCCAGCAGCTTAATACTAGCGGGGGGGCGCAATACGCAGTATTTT	CASSLILAGGRNTQYF
TRBV18	once	TRBJ1-1	NA	TGTGCCAGCTCCACCAACGAGGGTACTGAAGCTTTCTTT	CASSTNEGTEAFF
TRBV2	NA	TRBJ2-7	TRBD1	TGTGCCAGCAAAAGAGGGGGCTCGTCCTACGAGCAGTACTTC	CASKRGGSSYEQYF
TRBV25-1	NA	TRBJ1-2	NA	TGTGCCAGCAGTGAATCTGGGACTGTTAACTATGGCTACACCTTC	CASSESGTVNYGYTF
TRBV18	NA	TRBJ2-3	NA	TGTGCCAGCTCACCAGTGACGGGTACTCTAGATACGCAGTATTTT	CASSPVTGTLDTQYF
TRBV28	NA	TRBJ2-2	TRBD2	TGTGCCAGCACCTACGGGGGGACCGGGGAGCTGTTTTTT	CASTYGGTGELFF
TRBV12-3/TRBV12-4	NA	TRBJ1-2	TRBD1	TGTGCCAGCAGCCCGACAGGGAGCACCGGCTACACCTTC	CASSPTGSTGYTF
TRBV6-2/TRBV6-3	NA	TRBJ1-1	NA	TGTGCCAGCAGCCACTCGTCCGGACAGTGGGTGAACACTGAAGCTTTCTTT	CASSHSSGQWVNTEAFF
TRBV6-4	NA	TRBJ1-6	TRBD1	TGTGCCAGCAGTGAACTCCGGACAGGGGGCTCCTATAATTCACCCCTCCACTTT	CASSELRTGGSYNSPLHF
TRBV19	NA	TRBJ1-1	NA	TGTGCCAGTAGTATATCGAGGATCCCGAACACTGAAGCTTTCTTT	CASSISRIPNTEAFF
TRBV3-1/TRBV3-2	NA	TRBJ2-1	TRBD2	TGTGCCAGCAGCCTTTTTCGGCGGACTAGCGGGGGGGCGAATGAGCAGTTCTTC	CASSLFRRTSGGANEQFF
TRBV10-1	NA	TRBJ1-6	TRBD1	TGCGCCAGCGGCCGGGACAGCAATTCACCCCTCCACTTT	CASGRDSNSPLHF
TRBV20-1	NA	TRBJ2-5	NA	TGCAGTGTACTACTCCAAGAGACCCAGTACTTC	CSVLLQETQYF
TRBV5-4	NA	TRBJ2-5	TRBD2	TGTGCCAGCAGCTTGGGGGCTAGCGGGGGACCGAATCATAAGACCCAGTACTTC	CASSLGASGGPNHKTQYF
TRBV27	NA	TRBJ1-3	NA	TGTGCCAGCAGTTTAGCAGGGGCTGGAAACACCATATATTTT	CASSLAGAGNTIYF
TRBV6-5	NA	TRBJ1-5	TRBD1	TGTGCCAGCAGGGGACAGGATAGCAATCAGCCCCAGCATTTT	CASRGQDSNQPQHF
TRBV7-9	NA	TRBJ1-2	TRBD1	TGTGCCAGCAGCCGTTCTGACAGGGATGACTATGGCTACACCTTC	CASSRSDRDDYGYTF
TRBV3-1/TRBV3-2	NA	TRBJ1-3	NA	TGTGCCAGCAGCCAAGGTCAGGCGTTCTCTGGAAACACCATATATTTT	CASSQGQAFSGNTIYF
TRBV9	NA	TRBJ2-5	TRBD1	TGTGCCAGCACCCGGGACAGGGGAGGGGAGACCCAGTACTTC	CASTRDRGGETQYF
TRBV28	NA	TRBJ1-1	TRBD1	TGTGCCAGCAGTCCTCGGGCGACAGGGATGAACACTGAAGCTTTCTTT	CASSPRATGMNTEAFF
TRBV5-6	once	TRBJ1-5	NA	TGTGCCAGCAGCTTGGCGGGGGGGGGTAATCAGCCCCAGCATTTT	CASSLAGGGNQPQHF
TRBV2	once	TRBJ2-3	NA	TGTGCCAGCAGCGCGGCTAGCACAGATACGCAGTATTTT	CASSAASTDTQYF
TRBV2	NA	TRBJ1-1	TRBD1	TGTGCCAGCAGGGAGACTAGACAGGGAGCTGAAGCTTTCTTT	CASRETRQGAEAFF
TRBV7-9	few	TRBJ2-7	NA	TGTGCCAGCAGCTTAGGGGGAGACTCCTACGAGCAGTACTTC	CASSLGGDSYEQYF
TRBV5-5	NA	TRBJ2-5	TRBD2	TGTGCCAGCAGCTTGGGACTAGCGGGGGAGTACCAAGAGACCCAGTACTTC	CASSLGLAGEYQETQYF
TRBV4-2	NA	TRBJ2-7	TRBD1	TGTGCCAGCGGCCCCGCCCGGGGACAGGGGGCCTACGAGCAGTACTTC	CASGPARGQGAYEQYF
TRBV2	NA	TRBJ1-4	TRBD1	TGTGCCAGCAGTGCCGGACAGGGAAGTGAAAAACTGTTTTTT	CASSAGQGSEKLFF
TRBV6-5	NA	TRBJ2-7	TRBD1	TGTGCCAGCAGGAGGGGACAGGAGAACTACGAGCAGTACTTC	CASRRGQENYEQYF
TRBV18	NA	TRBJ2-7	NA	TGTGCCAGCTCACCATCCGAGCGGGCCAACTACGAGCAGTACTTC	CASSPSERANYEQYF
TRBV27	NA	TRBJ1-5	NA	TGTGCCTCCCGACGGGGGGCAGGCCAGCCCCAGCATTTT	CASRRGAGQPQHF
TRBV12-3/TRBV12-4	NA	TRBJ2-7	NA	TGTGCCAGCAGTTTACAGGGGTACGAGCAGTACTTC	CASSLQGYEQYF
TRBV28	NA	TRBJ1-1	NA	TGTGCCAGCAGGGGGCCAGTGGGGGGAGAGACTGAAGCTTTCTTT	CASRGPVGGETEAFF
TRBV7-8	NA	TRBJ1-1	TRBD1	TGTGCCAGCAGCCTCCAGGGGGCCTTGAACACTGAAGCTTTCTTT	CASSLQGALNTEAFF
TRBV7-5	NA	TRBJ2-7	NA	TGTGCCAGAAGCTCGCCGGGACATCGATACGAGCAGTACTTC	CARSSPGHRYEQYF
TRBV6-1	few	TRBJ1-2	TRBD1	TGTGCCAGCAGTGACCGGGGACAGGGGAAGACCTATGGCTACACCTTC	CASSDRGQGKTYGYTF
TRBV7-9	NA	TRBJ2-3	TRBD2	TGTGCCAGCAGCTTCGTTGGCGGGGGGAGCACAGATACGCAGTATTTT	CASSFVGGGSTDTQYF
TRBV28	NA	TRBJ1-2	NA	TGTGCCGCCCTTCCCGGGACTCTAAGGGACTATGGCTACACCTTC	CAALPGTLRDYGYTF
TRBV24-1	NA	TRBJ2-2	TRBD1	TGTGCCACCAGTGATCCGGGACAGGGGGCCGGGGAGCTGTTTTTT	CATSDPGQGAGELFF
TRBV7-8	NA	TRBJ1-4	NA	TGTGCCAGCGGACCTGGCAGTCGAGGGCTCCATGAAAAACTGTTTTTT	CASGPGSRGLHEKLFF
TRBV19	NA	TRBJ2-1	TRBD2	TGTGCCAGTAGTATTACTAGCGGGGGGGCGGGCAATGAGCAGTTCTTC	CASSITSGGAGNEQFF
TRBV28	NA	TRBJ2-3	NA	TGTGCCAGCAGTTCGCCCGATCAGGCGGGCAGCACAGATACGCAGTATTTT	CASSSPDQAGSTDTQYF
TRBV27	NA	TRBJ2-3	TRBD2	TGTGCCAGCAGTTCCTGGGGGGGAGGCACAGATACGCAGTATTTT	CASSSWGGGTDTQYF
TRBV5-1	NA	TRBJ2-1	TRBD2	TGCGCCAGCAGCTCGTCCCCTGGGGGGGATGAGCAGTTCTTC	CASSSSPGGDEQFF
TRBV9	NA	TRBJ2-5	TRBD2	TGTGCCAGCAGCGTCGGGACTAGCGGAGAGACCCAGTACTTC	CASSVGTSGETQYF
TRBV27	NA	TRBJ2-2	TRBD1	TGTGCCAGCAGCCGACAGGGTGCGAACACCGGGGAGCTGTTTTTT	CASSRQGANTGELFF
TRBV7-9	NA	TRBJ2-2	TRBD1	TGTGCCAGCAGCCGAGACAGGGGGAGCAACACCGGGGAGCTGTTTTTT	CASSRDRGSNTGELFF
TRBV18	NA	TRBJ2-1	TRBD2	TGTGCCAGCTCACCTTCTAGCGGGGGAATCTACAATGAGCAGTTCTTC	CASSPSSGGIYNEQFF
TRBV3-1/TRBV3-2	NA	TRBJ2-2	NA	TGTGCCAGCAGCCAAGTATTGACACAAACCGGGGAGCTGTTTTTT	CASSQVLTQTGELFF
TRBV5-6	NA	TRBJ1-6	NA	TGTGCCAGCAGCTTTTCTGGCGGCACCGAATTTTATAATTCACCCCTCCACTTT	CASSFSGGTEFYNSPLHF
TRBV6-5	NA	TRBJ1-2	TRBD1	TGTGCCAGCAGTTTAACCAGGGACAGGGCAGCGTATGGCTACACCTTC	CASSLTRDRAAYGYTF
TRBV7-2	once	TRBJ1-4	NA	TGTGCCAGCAGCCTCAGCAGGGTTAGTGGCGAAAAACTGTTTTTT	CASSLSRVSGEKLFF
TRBV19	NA	TRBJ1-6	TRBD1	TGTGCCAGTAGTATAGGGGGACAGTTGAATTCACCCCTCCACTTT	CASSIGGQLNSPLHF
TRBV28	NA	TRBJ2-7	NA	TGTGCCAGCAGCCCCGACAGGAGTCCCTACGAGCAGTACTTC	CASSPDRSPYEQYF